The T cell receptor beta chain described here comes from a study of cytomegalovirus exposure and HLA in healthy donors. Study-wide results and limits: The authors reported that TCR beta sequences could predict HLA-A and HLA-B alleles. These predictions were accurate for most subjects in the first cohort. In vitro assays verified that a few CMV-associated chains recognized CMV antigens specifically.

V lost 5 bases, J lost 6 bases, and 6 bases stayed unmatched. Germline CDR1 reads SGHVS; CDR2 reads FNYEAQ. CDR3 size: 14 residues. Comments on this clone: Its antigen is not known.

Amplification used 60 Vbeta primers and 13 Jbeta primers. The protocol was immunoSEQ multiplex PCR, while the TCRdb copy is restricted to in-frame clones and leaves out a portion. This table holds 55,000 to 85,000 clones. This receptor was obtained from a female donor in good health and CMV-seropositive. The sequencing input was PBMCs. The J gene is TRBJ1-1, the V gene TRBV7-6, with 10 bases fitting TRBD1. As DNA, the CDR3 is TGTGCCAGCAGCGAGGGACAGGGGTCCCCTGAAGCTTTCTTT. This gives the protein CASSEGQGSPEAFF.